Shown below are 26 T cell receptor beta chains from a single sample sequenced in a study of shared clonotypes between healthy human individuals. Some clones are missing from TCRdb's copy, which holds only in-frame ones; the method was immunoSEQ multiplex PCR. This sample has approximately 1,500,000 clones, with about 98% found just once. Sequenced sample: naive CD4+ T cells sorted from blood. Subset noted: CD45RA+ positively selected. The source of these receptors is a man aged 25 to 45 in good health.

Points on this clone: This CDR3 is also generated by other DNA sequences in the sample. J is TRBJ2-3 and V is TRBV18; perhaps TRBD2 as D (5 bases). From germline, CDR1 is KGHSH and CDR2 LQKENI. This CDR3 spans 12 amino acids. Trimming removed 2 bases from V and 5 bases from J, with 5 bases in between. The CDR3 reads CASSPEGDTQYF. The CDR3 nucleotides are TGTGCCAGCTCACCAGAGGGAGATACGCAGTATTTT.

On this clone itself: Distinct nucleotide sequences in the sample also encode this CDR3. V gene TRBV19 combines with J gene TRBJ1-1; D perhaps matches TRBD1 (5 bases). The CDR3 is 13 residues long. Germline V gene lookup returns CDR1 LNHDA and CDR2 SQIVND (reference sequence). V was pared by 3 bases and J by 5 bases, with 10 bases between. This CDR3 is CASSIWGWTEAFF. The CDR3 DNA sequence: TGTGCCAGTAGTATCTGGGGGTGGACTGAAGCTTTCTTT. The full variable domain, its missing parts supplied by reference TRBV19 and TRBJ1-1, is DGGITQSPKYLFRKEGQNVTLSCEQNLNHDAMYWYRQDPGQGLRLIYYSQIVNDFQKGDIAEGYSVSREKKESFPLTVTSAQKNPTAFYLCASSIWGWTEAFFGQGTRLTVV.

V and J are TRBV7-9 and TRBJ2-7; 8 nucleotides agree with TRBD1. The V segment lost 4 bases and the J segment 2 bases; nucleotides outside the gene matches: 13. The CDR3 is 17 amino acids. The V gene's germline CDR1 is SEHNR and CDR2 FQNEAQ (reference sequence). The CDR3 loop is CASSYPGQAALTYEQYF. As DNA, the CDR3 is TGTGCCAGCAGCTACCCGGGACAGGCAGCTTTAACCTACGAGCAGTACTTC.

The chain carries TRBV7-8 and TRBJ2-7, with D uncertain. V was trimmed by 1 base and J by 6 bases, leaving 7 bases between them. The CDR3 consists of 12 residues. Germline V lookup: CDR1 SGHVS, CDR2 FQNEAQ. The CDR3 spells CASSLVLGEQYF. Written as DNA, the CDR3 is TGTGCCAGCAGCTTAGTTTTAGGCGAGCAGTACTTC. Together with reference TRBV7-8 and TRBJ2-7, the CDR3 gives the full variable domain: GAGVSQSPRYKVAKRGQDVALRCDPISGHVSLFWYQQALGQGPEFLTYFQNEAQLDKSGLPSDRFFAERPEGSVSTLKIQRTQQEDSAVYLCASSLVLGEQYFGPGTRLTVT.

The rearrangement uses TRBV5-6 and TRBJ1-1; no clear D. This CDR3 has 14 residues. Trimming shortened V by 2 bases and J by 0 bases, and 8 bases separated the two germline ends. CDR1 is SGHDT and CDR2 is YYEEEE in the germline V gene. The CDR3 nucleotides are TGTGCCAGCAGCTTTTTAGGCATGAACACTGAAGCTTTCTTT. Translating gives CASSFLGMNTEAFF.

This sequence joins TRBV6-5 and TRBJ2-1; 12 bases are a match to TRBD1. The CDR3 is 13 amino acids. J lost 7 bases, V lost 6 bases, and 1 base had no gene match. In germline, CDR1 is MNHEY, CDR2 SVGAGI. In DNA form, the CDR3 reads TGTGCCAGCAGGGGACAGGGGGCGAATGAGCAGTTCTTC. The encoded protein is CASRGQGANEQFF.

The CDR3 protein is CASSPGVTRGYTF. CDR3 sequence (DNA): TGCGCCAGCAGCCCCGGGGTCACCCGGGGCTACACCTTC. The chain is built from TRBV5-1 and TRBJ1-2, with D uncertain. Between the trimmed V and J ends, which lost 4 bases and 8 bases, there was a span of 15 bases. CDR1 is SGHRS, CDR2 YFSETQ, per germline. This CDR3 region has 13 residues.

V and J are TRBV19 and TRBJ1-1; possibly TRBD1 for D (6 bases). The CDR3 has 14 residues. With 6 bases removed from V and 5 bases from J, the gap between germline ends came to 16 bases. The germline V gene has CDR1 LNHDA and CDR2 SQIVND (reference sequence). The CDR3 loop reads CASSNRVGETEAFF. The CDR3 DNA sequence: TGTGCCAGTAGCAACAGGGTTGGCGAGACTGAAGCTTTCTTT.

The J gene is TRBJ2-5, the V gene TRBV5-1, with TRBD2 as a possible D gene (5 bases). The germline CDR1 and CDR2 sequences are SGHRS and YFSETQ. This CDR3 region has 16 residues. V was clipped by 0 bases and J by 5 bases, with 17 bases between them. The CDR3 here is CASSLEVLRAGETQYF. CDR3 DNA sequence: TGCGCCAGCAGCTTGGAAGTTTTGAGGGCTGGGGAGACCCAGTACTTC.

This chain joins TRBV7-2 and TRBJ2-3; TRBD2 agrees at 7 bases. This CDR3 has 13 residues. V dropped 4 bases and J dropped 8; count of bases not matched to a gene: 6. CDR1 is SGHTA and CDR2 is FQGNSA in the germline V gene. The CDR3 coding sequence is TGTGCCAGCAGCTCACCCTGGGAGGGTACGCAGTATTTT. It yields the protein CASSSPWEGTQYF.

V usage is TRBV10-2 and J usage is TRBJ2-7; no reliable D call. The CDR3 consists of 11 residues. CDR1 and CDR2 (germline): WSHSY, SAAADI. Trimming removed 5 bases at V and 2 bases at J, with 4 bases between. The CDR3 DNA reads TGCGCCAGCAGTTTGACCTACGAGCAGTACTTC. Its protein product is CASSLTYEQYF.

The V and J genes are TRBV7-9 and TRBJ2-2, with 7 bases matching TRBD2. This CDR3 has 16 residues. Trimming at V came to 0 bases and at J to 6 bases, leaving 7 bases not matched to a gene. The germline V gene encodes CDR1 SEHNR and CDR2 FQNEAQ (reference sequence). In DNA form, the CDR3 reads TGTGCCAGCAGCTTAGCGCAGGGAGGGCTCTCCGGGGAGCTGTTTTTT. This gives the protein CASSLAQGGLSGELFF.

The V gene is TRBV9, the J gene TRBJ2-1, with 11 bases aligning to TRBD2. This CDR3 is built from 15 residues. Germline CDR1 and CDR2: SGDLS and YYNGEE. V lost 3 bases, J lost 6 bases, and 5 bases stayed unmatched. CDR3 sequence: CASSERGTSGNEQFF. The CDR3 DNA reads TGTGCCAGCAGCGAGCGGGGGACTAGCGGCAATGAGCAGTTCTTC. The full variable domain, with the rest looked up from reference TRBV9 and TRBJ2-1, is DSGVTQTPKHLITATGQRVTLRCSPRSGDLSVYWYQQSLDQGLQFLIQYYNGEERAKGNILERFSAQQFPDLHSELNLSSLELGDSALYFCASSERGTSGNEQFFGPGTRLTVL.

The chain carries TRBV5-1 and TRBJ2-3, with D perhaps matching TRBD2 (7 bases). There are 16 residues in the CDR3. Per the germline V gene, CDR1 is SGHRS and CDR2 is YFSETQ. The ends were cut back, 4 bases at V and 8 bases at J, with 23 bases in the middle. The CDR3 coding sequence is TGCGCCAGCAGCATACAGGGCGGGGGTTATTATGCTACGCAGTATTTT. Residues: CASSIQGGGYYATQYF.

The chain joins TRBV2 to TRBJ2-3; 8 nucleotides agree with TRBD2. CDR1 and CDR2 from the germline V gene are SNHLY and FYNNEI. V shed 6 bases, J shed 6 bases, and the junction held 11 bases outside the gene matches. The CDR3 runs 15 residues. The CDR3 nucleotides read TGTGCCAGCAGAAAACGGGCTAGCGGGTATGATACGCAGTATTTT. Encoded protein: CASRKRASGYDTQYF.

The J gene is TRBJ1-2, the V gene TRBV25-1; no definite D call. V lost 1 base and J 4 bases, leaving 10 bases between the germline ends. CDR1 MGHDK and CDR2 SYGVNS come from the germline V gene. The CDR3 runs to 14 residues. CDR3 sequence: CASSESHSSYGYTF. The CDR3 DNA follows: TGTGCCAGCAGTGAATCCCACAGCTCCTATGGCTACACCTTC.

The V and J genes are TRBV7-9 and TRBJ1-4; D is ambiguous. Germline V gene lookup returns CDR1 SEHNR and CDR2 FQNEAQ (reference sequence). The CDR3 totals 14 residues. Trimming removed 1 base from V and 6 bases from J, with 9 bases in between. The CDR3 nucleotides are TGTGCCAGCAGCTTAGGCGGCCGGGATGAAAAACTGTTTTTT. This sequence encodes CASSLGGRDEKLFF.

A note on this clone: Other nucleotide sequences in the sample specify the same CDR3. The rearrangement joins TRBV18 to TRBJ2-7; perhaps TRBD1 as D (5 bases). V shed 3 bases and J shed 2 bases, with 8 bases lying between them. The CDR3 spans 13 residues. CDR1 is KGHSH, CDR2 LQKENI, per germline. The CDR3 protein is CASSPRATYEQYF. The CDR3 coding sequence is TGTGCCAGCTCACCCAGGGCGACCTACGAGCAGTACTTC.

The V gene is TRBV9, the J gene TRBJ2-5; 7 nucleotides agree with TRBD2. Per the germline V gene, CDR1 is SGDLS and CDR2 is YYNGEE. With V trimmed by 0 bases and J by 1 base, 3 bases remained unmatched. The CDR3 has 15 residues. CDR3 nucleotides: TGTGCCAGCAGCGTAGGTCCTAGCGGCCAAGAGACCCAGTACTTC. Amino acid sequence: CASSVGPSGQETQYF.

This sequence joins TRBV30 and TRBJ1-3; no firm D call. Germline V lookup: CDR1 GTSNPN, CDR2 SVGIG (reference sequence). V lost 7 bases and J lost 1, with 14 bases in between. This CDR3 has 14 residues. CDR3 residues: CASNLRGSGNTIYF. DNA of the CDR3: TGTGCCTCAAACCTCCGGGGTTCTGGAAACACCATATATTTT.

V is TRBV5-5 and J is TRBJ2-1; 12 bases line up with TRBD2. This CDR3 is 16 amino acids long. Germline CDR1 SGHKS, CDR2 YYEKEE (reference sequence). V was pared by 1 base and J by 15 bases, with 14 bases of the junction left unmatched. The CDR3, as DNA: TGTGCCAGCAGCTTGAGGCTAGCGGGAGGGCCTGTATTCCGGTTCTTC. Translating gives CASSLRLAGGPVFRFF.

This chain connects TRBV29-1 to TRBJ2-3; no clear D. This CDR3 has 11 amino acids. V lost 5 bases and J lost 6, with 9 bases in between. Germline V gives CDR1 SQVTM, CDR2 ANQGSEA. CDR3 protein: CSVQAIDTQYF. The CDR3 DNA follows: TGCAGCGTTCAAGCCATCGATACGCAGTATTTT.

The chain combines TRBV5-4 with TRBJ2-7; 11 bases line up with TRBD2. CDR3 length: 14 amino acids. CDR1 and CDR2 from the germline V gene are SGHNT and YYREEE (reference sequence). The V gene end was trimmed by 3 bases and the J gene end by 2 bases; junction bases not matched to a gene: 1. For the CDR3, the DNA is TGTGCCAGCAGCTCTAGCGGGGGGACCTACGAGCAGTACTTC. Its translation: CASSSSGGTYEQYF.

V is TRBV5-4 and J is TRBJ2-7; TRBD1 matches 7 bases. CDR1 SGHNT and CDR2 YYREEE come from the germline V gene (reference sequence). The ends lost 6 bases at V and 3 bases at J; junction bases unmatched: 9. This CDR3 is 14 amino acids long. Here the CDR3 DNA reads TGTGCCAGCAAACGACAGGGTGTCGTCTACGAGCAGTACTTC. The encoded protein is CASKRQGVVYEQYF.

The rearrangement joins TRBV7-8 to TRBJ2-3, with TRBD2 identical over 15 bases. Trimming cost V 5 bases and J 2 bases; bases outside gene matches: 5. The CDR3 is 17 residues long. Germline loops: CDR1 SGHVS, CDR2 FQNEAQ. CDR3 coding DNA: TGTGCCAGCAGCCCAGGGACTAGCGGGAGGCCCACAGATACGCAGTATTTT. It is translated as CASSPGTSGRPTDTQYF.

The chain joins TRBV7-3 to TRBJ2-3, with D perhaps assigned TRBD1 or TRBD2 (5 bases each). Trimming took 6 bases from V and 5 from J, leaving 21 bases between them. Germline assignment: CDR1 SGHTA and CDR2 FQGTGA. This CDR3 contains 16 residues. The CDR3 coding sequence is TGTGCCAGCAGTTTAGGACTGGCAGGGAGAAAAGATACGCAGTATTTT. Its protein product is CASSLGLAGRKDTQYF.